A single sample is the source of the 18 T cell receptor beta chains below, sequenced in a study of blood T cell repertoires in COVID-19. Produced via immunoSEQ multiplex PCR; TCRdb's table is partial and in-frame only. The top ten hold 6.8% of the sample, which has approximately 220,000 clones, 84% seen once. The sequencing sample was made of PBMCs or T cells enriched from blood (not recorded which). The receptors were gathered from a woman between 40 and 50 years old who had recovered from COVID-19.

This chain uses TRBV2 with TRBJ2-7, with D perhaps TRBD2 (6 bases). Trimming stripped 1 base from V and 2 bases from J, with 15 bases between. The CDR3 contains 16 residues. The germline gives CDR1 SNHLY, CDR2 FYNNEI. In DNA form, the CDR3 reads TGTGCCAGCAGTGAAGAGGATAGCGGTCTGACCTACGAGCAGTACTTC. Its protein product is CASSEEDSGLTYEQYF.

V gene TRBV5-4 combines with J gene TRBJ2-2, with TRBD2 identical over 8 bases. V was clipped by 3 bases and J by 3 bases; unmatched bases: 7. The V gene's germline CDR1 is SGHNT and CDR2 YYREEE (reference sequence). This CDR3 has 16 residues. CDR3 sequence (DNA): TGTGCCAGCAGCTCCGGGACTAGAAGGGACACCGGGGAGCTGTTTTTT. This encodes CASSSGTRRDTGELFF. The full variable domain, completed using reference TRBV5-4 and TRBJ2-2, is ETGVTQSPTHLIKTRGQQVTLRCSSQSGHNTVSWYQQALGQGPQFIFQYYREEENGRGNFPPRFSGLQFPNYSSELNVNALELDDSALYLCASSSGTRRDTGELFFGEGSRLTVL.

This chain joins TRBV7-9 and TRBJ2-5, with 10 bases aligning to TRBD2. Germline values: CDR1 SEHNR, CDR2 FQNEAQ (reference sequence). Trimming removed 4 bases from V and 2 bases from J; junction bases left unmatched: 4. This CDR3 is 15 amino acids long. The CDR3 DNA reads TGTGCCAGCAGCTACTCTAGCGGGAGACAAGAGACCCAGTACTTC. Its protein is CASSYSSGRQETQYF. Drawing the rest from reference TRBV7-9 and TRBJ2-5, the complete variable domain is DTGVSQNPRHKITKRGQNVTFRCDPISEHNRLYWYRQTLGQGPEFLTYFQNEAQLEKSRLLSDRFSAERPKGSFSTLEIQRTEQGDSAMYLCASSYSSGRQETQYFGPGTRLLVL.

The gene calls are TRBV29-1 and TRBJ1-6; maybe TRBD1 (5 bases). The CDR3 runs to 13 residues. Germline assignment: CDR1 SQVTM and CDR2 ANQGSEA. CDR3 protein: CAANQGSGSPLHF. CDR3 nucleotides: TGCGCAGCGAACCAGGGAAGTGGTTCACCCCTCCACTTT. Drawing the rest from reference TRBV29-1 and TRBJ1-6, the complete variable domain is SAVISQKPSRDICQRGTSLTIQCQVDSQVTMMFWYRQQPGQSLTLIATANQGSEATYESGFVIDKFPISRPNLTFSTLTVSNMSPEDSSIYLCAANQGSGSPLHFGNGTRLTVT.

The chain recombines TRBV18 with TRBJ1-1; D not resolved. Germline CDR1 reads KGHSH; CDR2 reads LQKENI. The ends were cut back, 1 base at V and 1 base at J, with 7 bases in the middle. The CDR3 sequence is 14 residues long. The CDR3 here is CASSPLNSNTEAFF. The CDR3 region has the DNA TGTGCCAGCTCACCACTTAATTCGAACACTGAAGCTTTCTTT.

The rearrangement joins TRBV19 to TRBJ2-6; no clear D. V shed 3 bases and J shed 2 bases, with 8 bases lying between them. Germline V gives CDR1 LNHDA, CDR2 SQIVND (reference sequence). CDR3 length: 15 residues. CDR3 protein: CASSMSTAGANVLTF. CDR3 nucleotide sequence: TGTGCCAGTAGTATGTCAACGGCTGGGGCCAACGTCCTGACTTTC.

This chain links TRBV15 with TRBJ2-1; 9 bases are a match to TRBD2. The trim removed 0 bases at V and 4 bases at J, leaving 10 bases unmatched. Germline CDR1 LNHNV, CDR2 YYDKDF (reference sequence). The CDR3 is 18 residues long. The CDR3 DNA reads as TGTGCCACCAGCAGAGATAGGGGTACTAGCGGGCCTTACAATGAGCAGTTCTTC. Amino acids: CATSRDRGTSGPYNEQFF.

The chain recombines TRBV15 with TRBJ1-5, with a tentative D call TRBD1 (5 bases). CDR1 LNHNV and CDR2 YYDKDF come from the germline V gene (reference sequence). Deletions cut 4 bases from V and 4 bases from J, with 8 bases between. The length of the CDR3 is 13 residues. The CDR3 loop reads CATSTDINQPQHF. Here the CDR3 DNA reads TGTGCCACCAGCACGGACATAAATCAGCCCCAGCATTTT.

V gene TRBV4-3 combines with J gene TRBJ2-3; 12 bases map to TRBD2. V dropped 1 base and J dropped 3; count of bases not matched to a gene: 8. This CDR3 has 18 residues. The germline CDR1 and CDR2 sequences are LGHNA and YSLEER. The CDR3 here is CASSQGPTSGRLTDTQYF. The CDR3 DNA sequence: TGCGCCAGCAGCCAAGGCCCGACTAGCGGGAGATTAACAGATACGCAGTATTTT.

The chain carries TRBV11-2 and TRBJ2-3, with D perhaps matching TRBD2 (6 bases). The CDR3 has 19 amino acids. Germline V lookup: CDR1 SGHAT, CDR2 FQNNGV. V lost 5 bases to trimming and J lost 2 bases, with 26 bases between them. CDR3 residues: CASSPVREAGGVNTDTQYF. The CDR3 bases are TGTGCCAGCAGCCCCGTAAGGGAAGCGGGTGGGGTTAACACAGATACGCAGTATTTT.

This clone was picked up one time. The chain joins TRBV14 to TRBJ2-7, with D possibly matching TRBD2 (7 bases). The CDR3 runs to 17 residues. CDR1 and CDR2 from the germline V gene are SGHDN and FVKESK. Trimming shortened V by 4 bases and J by 5 bases, and 24 bases separated the two germline ends. The CDR3 reads CASSPPRGAKGENEQYV. The CDR3 DNA reads as TGTGCCAGCAGCCCCCCCCGGGGGGCGAAGGGGGAGAACGAGCAGTACGTC.

This clone showed up just once. The chain joins TRBV3-1 (or the pseudogene TRBV3-2) to TRBJ1-2; the D gene is possibly TRBD1 (5 bases). Trimming pared 4 bases from V and 4 bases from J, leaving 13 bases between. This CDR3 is built from 14 residues. Looked up from germline, CDR1 is LGHDT and CDR2 is YNNKEL (reference sequence). CDR3 DNA sequence: TGTGCCAGCAGCCCTCGGGAGGGACGCTATGGCTACACCTTC. It is translated as CASSPREGRYGYTF.

The chain is built from TRBV19 and TRBJ2-1; 12 nucleotides match TRBD2. The ends lost 3 bases at V and 10 bases at J; junction bases unmatched: 4. The CDR3 is 14 residues long. The V gene's germline CDR1 is LNHDA and CDR2 SQIVND (reference sequence). The CDR3 nucleotides are TGTGCCAGTAGTATGACTAGCGGGAGCTGGGAGCAGTTCTTC. As protein: CASSMTSGSWEQFF.

A word on this clone: Other DNA sequences of this sample code for an identical CDR3. The genes are TRBV28 and TRBJ1-2; TRBD1 agrees at 12 bases. CDR1 is MDHEN, CDR2 SYDVKM, per germline. This CDR3 comprises 15 residues. V lost 5 bases and J lost 4; bases outside the gene matches: 5. Written as DNA, the CDR3 is TGTGCCAGCAGTCTAGGGACAGGGGGCACCTATGGCTACACCTTC. Translation gives CASSLGTGGTYGYTF.

This clone was seen a single time. The chain combines TRBV2 with TRBJ1-1, with TRBD1 identical over 8 bases. The germline gives CDR1 SNHLY, CDR2 FYNNEI. V lost 6 bases, J lost 5 bases, and 11 bases stayed unmatched. This CDR3 is built from 15 residues. The CDR3 DNA reads as TGTGCCAGCAGCACTCAGGGGGCGCCGGGTACTGAAGCTTTCTTT. Translating it yields CASSTQGAPGTEAFF. Filled out from reference TRBV2 and TRBJ1-1, the complete variable domain reads EPEVTQTPSHQVTQMGQEVILRCVPISNHLYFYWYRQILGQKVEFLVSFYNNEISEKSEIFDDQFSVERPDGSNFTLKIRSTKLEDSAMYFCASSTQGAPGTEAFFGQGTRLTVV.

The gene calls are TRBV19 and TRBJ2-2; 7 bases are shared with TRBD1. Germline CDR1 LNHDA, CDR2 SQIVND (reference sequence). This CDR3 is 14 amino acids long. The V segment lost 9 bases and the J segment 1 base; nucleotides outside the gene matches: 5. In DNA, the CDR3 is TGTGCCAGCCACAGGACAGGGAACACCGGGGAGCTGTTTTTT. Translated, it gives CASHRTGNTGELFF.

The chain has TRBV2 and TRBJ2-6; D may be TRBD1 (6 bases). CDR3 length: 16 amino acids. V lost 4 bases and J 0 bases, leaving 10 bases between the germline ends. Germline V gene data show CDR1 as SNHLY and CDR2 as FYNNEI. In nucleotides, the CDR3 is TGTGCCAGCAGTGTGGTCAGGGGCTCTGGGGCCAACGTCCTGACTTTC. Residues: CASSVVRGSGANVLTF.

The chain uses TRBV7-9 and TRBJ1-1, with a possible D match to TRBD1 (5 bases). This CDR3 contains 12 residues. The V gene's germline CDR1 is SEHNR and CDR2 FQNEAQ (reference sequence). V was clipped by 5 bases and J by 5 bases, with 9 bases between them. The CDR3 coding sequence is TGTGCCAGCAGCCGCGGGGGAACTGAAGCTTTCTTT. The encoded protein is CASSRGGTEAFF.